This T cell receptor (beta chain) was recovered during a study of blood T cells in healthy people across ages. Points from the study as a whole: A roughly linear age-dependent decrease characterized TCR beta diversity per million T cells.

A second about 7 to 11 cycle PCR used barcoded and J-beta primers. TCRdb independently ran MiXCR on the 5' RACE reads; one entry per CDR3 protein. The top ten clones hold roughly 3.1% of a sample with approximately 780,000 distinct CDR3 sequences, roughly 24% of them seen once. Note on this clonotype: What it recognizes is unknown. One end of the junction fails to match germline, which may point to a read error.

This CDR3 is 13 amino acids long. A further study also used this sample, focusing on T cells of mothers and their children. That source adds: Maternal samples each gave over 9.5 million TCR beta CDR3 reads, and child samples about 3 million each. The analysis detected no persistent microchimeric T cell clones.

The sequence derives from a boy younger than 18 in good health. The sequenced material came from blood. The V call is TRBV12-3 or TRBV12-4, the J call TRBJ1-1, with D possibly matching TRBD1 (6 bases). The CDR3 protein is CTSRGRPSTEAFF. The CDR3, as DNA: TGTACCAGCAGGGGACGGCCGAGCACTGAAGCTTTCTTT.